The TCR beta chain described here comes from a study of blood T cell repertoires in COVID-19. The V and J ends lost 0 bases and 10 bases respectively, with 8 bases between them. This CDR3 is 13 amino acids long. Germline loops: CDR1 SGHRS, CDR2 YFSETQ. Libraries were prepared by immunoSEQ multiplex PCR; TCRdb keeps only in-frame clonotypes and omits some of them. The sample lists some 89,000 clones; more than 60% were seen once. Concerning this clone: The sample carries other DNA sequences with the same CDR3.

V usage is TRBV5-1 and J usage is TRBJ1-6; unclear D gene. The receptor was isolated from a man aged 65-85 years with acute or convalescent COVID-19. The source material was peripheral blood. Here the CDR3 DNA reads TGCGCCAGCAGCTTGGCCGGGAGGTCACCCCTCCACTTT. It specifies CASSLAGRSPLHF.